This T cell receptor beta chain was recovered during a study of early T cells in non-severe SARS-CoV-2 infection (dated by TCRdb to about 2021). Looking at the study overall: Because TCR sequencing relied on bulk RNA taken from unsorted whole blood, pairing of alpha and beta chains was not possible. Study-level results and caveats: Matching against VDJdb was skewed toward anti-spike CD8 responses, likely underestimated virus-specific expansions, and missed private and CD4 specificities.

Set within a cohort of healthcare workers in London, UK, this nested case-control study involved weekly PCR testing of nasopharyngeal swabs along with blood sampling. Healthcare workers were enrolled in the week of the UK lockdown, from 23 to 31 March 2020, and were followed every week for up to 16 weeks. Libraries were prepared through 5' RACE. The sequencer was a NextSeq 500. To correct for sequencing error and PCR bias, the TCR library protocol tagged individual cDNA molecules with unique molecular identifiers. Both TCR alpha and beta chains were sequenced, and tight co-correlation was observed between alpha and beta sequence abundances in each sample. In the authors' own workflow: Decombinator V4 was used to annotate TCR sequences for V gene, J gene and CDR3. Expanded TCRs were defined as changing significantly between any two time points under a Poisson model with p below 0.0001. TCR abundances were normalised to the total number of TCRs sequenced per sample and were expressed as counts per million. A search of VDJdb, accessed on 1 November 2021, was run for TCRs annotated to CMV, EBV and SARS-CoV-2, with TCRs annotated for multiple antigens excluded. TCRdb handled the public reads itself, with Q25 trimming in fastp and clone calling in MiXCR, and kept productive beta chains. Here each entry gathers all rows of one CDR3 protein and keeps the most common genes and DNA. The V and J calls and clone size come from TCRdb's table, not from the authors' own analysis. The sample data list about 55,000 distinct CDR3 sequences, and around 7% of these were observed just once. The ten largest clones add up to roughly 5% of the sample.

This clonotype has only a few counts. Its antigen is still unknown. Within one base of it there is no much larger clone, and no base qualities were kept. This clonotype originated in an adult who was a healthcare worker with PCR-confirmed SARS-CoV-2 infection or an uninfected control (not recorded which). The sample was whole blood, taken at baseline.

The CDR3 here reads CASSAPSIQWTDTQYF. At the DNA level, the sequence is TGTGCCAGCAGCGCGCCCTCGATCCAATGGACAGATACGCAGTATTTT. The rearrangement joined TRBV9 to TRBJ2-3, with the D gene too uncertain to name. Reading the germline V gene gives CDR1 SGDLS and CDR2 YYNGEE. Including cysteine and phenylalanine, the CDR3 has 16 amino acids. CDR3 DNA is the only sequence kept; it has 48 bases, read in frame from the first base. Trimming removed 3 bases from V and 3 bases from J, leaving 17 bases between the germline ends.